A single sample is the source of the 12 T cell receptor beta chains below, sequenced in a study of CD8+CD57+ T cells in acquired aplastic anemia. Template material for TCR beta VDJ and CDR3 profiling consisted of genomic DNA. TCRdb independently ran MiXCR on the reads; one entry per CDR3 protein. This table has some 200,000 distinct CDR3 sequences, 65% appearing once. Patients picked for sequencing had shown CD8+CD57+ cell expansion detected by flow cytometry. The specimen sequenced was sorted CD4+, CD8+, or CD8+CD57+ T cells (not recorded which) from PBMCs. These receptors were taken from a human donor with aplastic anemia.

V usage is TRBV5-6 and J usage is TRBJ2-3, with D possibly called TRBD1 or TRBD2 (5 bases each). The V gene's germline CDR1 is SGHDT and CDR2 YYEEEE. The CDR3 runs to 16 residues. The ends were cut back, 4 bases at V and 1 base at J, with 16 bases in the middle. The CDR3 spells CASSGRGVFGTDTQYF. Here the CDR3 DNA reads TGTGCCAGCAGCGGACGAGGGGTTTTTGGCACAGATACGCAGTATTTT.

The J gene is TRBJ2-4, the V gene TRBV10-1; 9 bases map to TRBD2. Trimming at V came to 4 bases and at J to 4 bases, leaving 11 bases not matched to a gene. Germline V gives CDR1 WNHNN, CDR2 SYGVQD (reference sequence). The CDR3 totals 17 residues. DNA for the CDR3: TGCGCCAGCAGTGGGCAACCCCTAGGACTAGCGAAAAACATTCAGTACTTC. Its translation: CASSGQPLGLAKNIQYF.

This chain uses TRBV20-1 with TRBJ2-5, with 9 bases aligning to TRBD2. Germline loops: CDR1 DFQATT, CDR2 SNEGSKA (reference sequence). The CDR3 has 14 residues. Trimming took 5 bases from V and 5 from J; bases not matched to a gene: 9. CDR3 sequence (DNA): TGCAGTGCTGCTCCGGGACTAGCTGCGGAGACCCAGTACTTC. Protein sequence: CSAAPGLAAETQYF.

This clonotype was seen a few times. The J gene is TRBJ1-1, the V gene TRBV20-1; 7 bases are a match to TRBD1. This CDR3 contains 12 residues. CDR1 and CDR2 (germline): DFQATT, SNEGSKA (reference sequence). CDR3 protein: CNEGQRHTEAFF. In DNA, the CDR3 is TGCAATGAGGGACAGAGACACACTGAAGCTTTCTTT.

This clonotype appeared a single time. A junction end diverges from the germline sequence, so it may reflect a read error. J is TRBJ2-7 and V is TRBV24-1; a possible D gene is TRBD1 (5 bases). The CDR3 is 15 residues long. Germline values: CDR1 KGHDR, CDR2 SFDVKD. Here the CDR3 DNA reads TGTGCCACCATTGATCCTCTGACAGCTTCCTACGACCAGTACTTC. As protein: CATIDPLTASYDQYF.

This clonotype was picked up many times. The chain joins TRBV12-3 or TRBV12-4 to TRBJ2-5, with D perhaps TRBD1 (5 bases). Trimming pared 3 bases from V and 5 bases from J, leaving 13 bases between. The CDR3 extends over 14 amino acids. CDR3 residues: CASSLNSWGETQYF. CDR3 in DNA: TGTGCCAGCAGTTTGAACAGTTGGGGCGAGACCCAGTACTTC.

The chain recombines TRBV20-1 with TRBJ2-2; D not resolved. The germline CDR1 and CDR2 sequences are DFQATT and SNEGSKA (reference sequence). This CDR3 is built from 13 residues. Trimming cost V 3 bases and J 0 bases, with 5 bases left between them. The CDR3 reads CSASPSNTGELFF. The DNA for the CDR3 is TGCAGTGCTAGTCCCTCGAACACCGGGGAGCTGTTTTTT.

This clonotype was counted ten times or more. The chain carries TRBV5-1 and TRBJ2-1; perhaps TRBD2 as D (6 bases). There are 13 residues in the CDR3. Per germline, CDR1 SGHRS and CDR2 YFSETQ. Trimming cost V 2 bases and J 7 bases, with 10 bases left between them. Here the CDR3 DNA reads TGCGCCAGCAGCTTCGTCCGGGGGAATGAGCAGTTCTTC. This gives the protein CASSFVRGNEQFF.

The chain employs TRBV10-3 and TRBJ2-7; D possibly matches TRBD1 or TRBD2 (5 bases each). The CDR3 contains 14 residues. Trimming removed 6 bases from V and 5 bases from J, with 17 bases in between. Germline CDR1 is ENHRY and CDR2 is SYGVKD. The CDR3 loop reads CAIRIGTLSDEQYF. The CDR3 DNA reads TGTGCCATCAGGATTGGGACGCTGAGCGACGAGCAGTACTTC.

V usage is TRBV7-9 and J usage is TRBJ2-1; 9 bases are shared with TRBD2. CDR3 length: 14 amino acids. The germline CDR1 and CDR2 sequences are SEHNR and FQNEAQ (reference sequence). The V gene end was trimmed by 6 bases and the J gene end by 9 bases; junction bases not matched to a gene: 9. The CDR3 nucleotides read TGTGCCAGCAGTTTACCCGGGACTAGCCCTGAGCAGTTCTTC. As protein: CASSLPGTSPEQFF.

The V call is TRBV25-1, the J call TRBJ1-4; 8 positions match TRBD1. V trimming: 2 bases; J trimming: 5 bases; junction bases outside the gene matches: 10. Germline loops: CDR1 MGHDK, CDR2 SYGVNS. There are 17 residues in the CDR3. Here the CDR3 DNA reads TGTGCCAGCAGTGAAGTTCCGACAGGGGCGAGAAATGAAAAACTGTTTTTT. It codes for CASSEVPTGARNEKLFF.

In this sample, this clonotype turned up a few times. The chain joins TRBV7-8 to TRBJ2-7; tentative D call: TRBD2 (5 bases). CDR3 length: 14 amino acids. Germline V gene data show CDR1 as SGHVS and CDR2 as FQNEAQ. With 6 bases removed from V and 4 bases from J, the gap between germline ends came to 16 bases. CDR3 loop: CASSRVAKGYEQYF. The CDR3 bases are TGTGCCAGCAGTCGGGTAGCGAAGGGATACGAGCAGTACTTC.